These 13 T cell receptor beta chains were sequenced from one sample in a study of vaccination effects on CD4 cells after COVID-19. Before sequencing, viral peptide pools were used by the ViraFEST assay to expand antigen-specific CD4+ T cells. At the end of about 10 days of culture, CD4+ T cells were isolated. Vaccine administered to participants consisted of two doses of either BNT162b2 or mRNA-1273. Assay used: immunoSEQ multiplex PCR; TCRdb lists only in-frame clones, some missing. The data hold 23,000 or so clones, with approximately 80% observed a single time. Their antigens are not known. Sample: CD4+ T cells from PBMCs cultured with SARS-CoV-2 spike peptides, taken after COVID-19 vaccination. The receptors were sampled from a human donor who received a COVID-19 vaccine. Some clones in this sample may be carry-over from other donors' samples.

V usage is TRBV19 and J usage is TRBJ1-4, with D possibly matching TRBD1 (5 bases). CDR1 and CDR2 from the germline V gene are LNHDA and SQIVND (reference sequence). The CDR3 contains 16 residues. V gave up 7 bases and J gave up 8 bases, with 23 bases separating them. In DNA form, the CDR3 reads TGTGCCAGTAAATCGCTTAGGTCAGGGAACCACGAAAAACTGTTTTTT. Protein sequence: CASKSLRSGNHEKLFF.

This clone has more than one count but fewer than ten. The genes are TRBV7-8 and TRBJ1-2, with 9 bases aligning to TRBD1. CDR1 is SGHVS, CDR2 FQNEAQ, per germline. The CDR3 spans 14 residues. With V trimmed by 4 bases and J by 8 bases, 8 bases remained unmatched. Written as DNA, the CDR3 is TGTGCCAGCAGCTCGGCACAGGGGGCAGGGGGCTACACCTTC. Translating gives CASSSAQGAGGYTF.

The chain carries TRBV2 and TRBJ2-2; D remains ambiguous. There are 10 residues in the CDR3. V shed 6 bases and J shed 6 bases, with 2 bases lying between them. CDR1 is SNHLY and CDR2 is FYNNEI in the germline V gene. The CDR3 DNA follows: TGTGCCAGCAGAGCCGGGGAGCTGTTTTTT. Its protein product is CASRAGELFF.

V is TRBV19 and J is TRBJ2-5; 9 bases are a match to TRBD2. With 6 bases clipped from V and 0 bases from J, the junction kept 5 bases outside the gene matches. The length of the CDR3 is 15 residues. Germline loops: CDR1 LNHDA, CDR2 SQIVND (reference sequence). CDR3 in DNA: TGTGCCAGTAGAAGGAGCGGGGGGCACCAAGAGACCCAGTACTTC. Its protein is CASRRSGGHQETQYF.

V usage is TRBV4-1 and J usage is TRBJ2-2; 7 bases fit TRBD1. Germline-derived CDR1 and CDR2 are MGHRA and YSYEKL. With 3 bases clipped from V and 0 bases from J, the junction kept 4 bases outside the gene matches. This CDR3 comprises 16 residues. The CDR3 DNA reads TGCGCCAGCAGCCAGGAGGACAGGCCGAACACCGGGGAGCTGTTTTTT. Its translation is CASSQEDRPNTGELFF.

J is TRBJ1-1 and V is TRBV5-1; 9 nucleotides match TRBD1. V trimming: 4 bases; J trimming: 3 bases; junction bases outside the gene matches: 7. CDR3 length equals 15 residues. Germline V gene data show CDR1 as SGHRS and CDR2 as YFSETQ. For the CDR3, the DNA is TGCGCCAGCAGCGCCGGGACAGGGACGTACACTGAAGCTTTCTTT. Protein product: CASSAGTGTYTEAFF.

The chain employs TRBV7-2 and TRBJ1-2; maybe TRBD1 (6 bases). The CDR3 has 14 amino acids. The germline V gene encodes CDR1 SGHTA and CDR2 FQGNSA. The V gene lost 5 bases and the J gene lost 4 bases, with 14 bases spanning the gap. The CDR3 DNA is TGTGCCAGCAGCCCGGCCGGACAGTTCTATGGCTACACCTTC. Protein: CASSPAGQFYGYTF. The full variable domain, with the rest looked up from reference TRBV7-2 and TRBJ1-2, is GAGVSQSPSNKVTEKGKDVELRCDPISGHTALYWYRQSLGQGLEFLIYFQGNSAPDKSGLPSDRFSAERTGGSVSTLTIQRTQQEDSAVYLCASSPAGQFYGYTFGSGTRLTVV.

The chain has TRBV25-1 and TRBJ2-7; 7 nucleotides match TRBD1. The CDR3 sequence is 17 residues long. Germline CDR1 reads MGHDK; CDR2 reads SYGVNS. J was trimmed by 0 bases and V by 4 bases; bases with no gene match: 12. CDR3 coding DNA: TGTGCCAGCAGTGCCTTTGTAGGGGGCAGTATCTCCTACGAGCAGTACGTC. Residues: CASSAFVGGSISYEQYV.

DNA for the CDR3: TGTGCCAGCAGGAAGGCCCAGGGGGAATACGAGCAGTACGTC. Translated, it gives CASRKAQGEYEQYV. The genes are TRBV6-5 and TRBJ2-7; TRBD1 aligns across 7 bases. This CDR3 region has 14 residues. The germline CDR1 and CDR2 sequences are MNHEY and SVGAGI. V shed 6 bases and J 4 bases; nucleotides not matched to a gene: 9.

J is TRBJ1-2 and V is TRBV10-1, with a possible D match to TRBD1 (6 bases). The V gene's germline CDR1 is WNHNN and CDR2 SYGVQD (reference sequence). The CDR3 totals 15 residues. Deletions cut 7 bases from V and 0 bases from J, with 15 bases between. CDR3: CASMGGGRSNYGYTF. CDR3 nucleotides: TGCGCCAGCATGGGGGGGGGCAGATCTAACTATGGCTACACCTTC.

The chain employs TRBV15 and TRBJ2-5; 8 nucleotides match TRBD1. The CDR3 has 14 amino acids. CDR1 is LNHNV, CDR2 YYDKDF, per germline (reference sequence). Unmatched junction bases numbered 0, after V lost 1 base and J lost 2 bases. CDR3 loop: CATSRGDRQETQYF. CDR3 nucleotides: TGTGCCACCAGCAGAGGGGACAGGCAAGAGACCCAGTACTTC.

The gene calls are TRBV18 and TRBJ2-5; 15 nucleotides match TRBD2. The V gene end was trimmed by 5 bases and the J gene end by 5 bases; junction bases not matched to a gene: 15. The CDR3 consists of 19 residues. The V gene's germline CDR1 is KGHSH and CDR2 LQKENI. CDR3 protein: CASSSPRTSGGALYETQYF. CDR3 in DNA: TGTGCCAGCTCAAGTCCCCGGACTAGCGGGGGGGCCCTTTACGAGACCCAGTACTTC.

The chain has TRBV5-1 and TRBJ1-2; D not certain. The CDR3 runs 11 residues. CDR1 and CDR2 (germline): SGHRS, YFSETQ. The V end lost 4 bases, the J end lost 6 bases, and 7 bases lay between the germline ends. The chain's CDR3 is CASSAGDGYTF. The DNA for the CDR3 is TGCGCCAGCAGCGCCGGGGATGGCTACACCTTC.